These 29 T cell receptor beta chains originate from one sample sequenced in a study of cytomegalovirus exposure and HLA in healthy donors. 60 Vbeta and 13 Jbeta primers were used in PCR. Clones were read by immunoSEQ multiplex PCR, and TCRdb kept only the in-frame ones, dropping some. Among under 170,000 clones listed, less than 85% were seen once. What was sequenced was PBMCs. Source of these receptors: a man between 50 and 59 years old in good health and CMV-seropositive.

The rearrangement uses TRBV28 and TRBJ1-5, with D possibly being TRBD1 (6 bases). Per the germline V gene, CDR1 is MDHEN and CDR2 is SYDVKM. The V end was cut by 2 bases, the J end by 5 bases, with 13 bases between. This CDR3 comprises 15 residues. The CDR3 region has the DNA TGTGCCAGCAGTTTAGGCGGCAGGGGTGATCAGCCCCAGCATTTT. Translation gives CASSLGGRGDQPQHF.

The chain carries TRBV5-1 and TRBJ2-3; possibly TRBD2 for D (6 bases). CDR3 size: 14 residues. V was pared by 3 bases and J by 4 bases, with 12 bases between. Germline V CDR1 and CDR2: SGHRS, YFSETQ. The CDR3 DNA follows: TGCGCCAGCAGCTCGACTAGTTTGCCAGATACGCAGTATTTT. It specifies CASSSTSLPDTQYF.

The chain links TRBV23-1 to TRBJ2-7; D may be TRBD2 (6 bases). TRBV23-1 is annotated as an ORF whose role is uncertain. This CDR3 contains 16 residues. V was pared by 4 bases and J by 3 bases, with 19 bases between. In nucleotides, the CDR3 is TGCGCCAGCAGTCCCGGACGATGGGAGGTCGGCTACGAGCAGTACTTC. Translated: CASSPGRWEVGYEQYF.

The gene calls are TRBV10-1 and TRBJ1-4; D is perhaps TRBD1 (6 bases). This CDR3 has 14 amino acids. V was pared by 5 bases and J by 4 bases, with 11 bases between. Germline assignment: CDR1 WNHNN and CDR2 SYGVQD (reference sequence). CDR3 residues: CASSSDSFNEKLFF. CDR3 bases: TGCGCCAGCAGTTCGGACAGTTTTAATGAAAAACTGTTTTTT.

This chain links TRBV10-3 with TRBJ2-7, with 7 bases lining up with TRBD2. Per the germline V gene, CDR1 is ENHRY and CDR2 is SYGVKD. This CDR3 contains 15 residues. V lost 2 bases and J lost 0; bases outside the gene matches: 4. The CDR3 loop is CAISEGGTTSYEQYF. DNA of the CDR3: TGTGCCATCAGTGAGGGTGGGACTACCTCCTACGAGCAGTACTTC.

In its sample, this clone was seen a few times. The chain combines TRBV19 with TRBJ1-1; TRBD1 matches 9 bases. Germline CDR1 is LNHDA and CDR2 is SQIVND (reference sequence). Germline trimming cut 5 bases from V and 10 bases from J; bases unmatched to any gene: 8. The CDR3 loop spans 13 amino acids. The CDR3 region is CASSLGTGWSAFF. The CDR3 DNA follows: TGTGCCAGTAGTTTGGGGACAGGGTGGTCAGCTTTCTTT.

This chain links TRBV6-5 with TRBJ1-2; unclear D gene. V lost 8 bases and J lost 2, with 18 bases in between. The CDR3 has 15 amino acids. CDR1 MNHEY and CDR2 SVGAGI come from the germline V gene. This CDR3 is CASSRGRASNYGYTF. The CDR3 DNA follows: TGTGCCAGCTCCCGTGGGCGTGCCTCAAACTATGGCTACACCTTC.

V is TRBV10-3 and J is TRBJ1-3; D may be TRBD1 (6 bases). With 7 bases removed from V and 0 bases from J, the gap between germline ends came to 19 bases. From germline, CDR1 is ENHRY and CDR2 SYGVKD. This CDR3 is 17 amino acids long. The CDR3 bases are TGTGCCATCACCGGGGAATATGGACAGCCCTCTGGAAACACCATATATTTT. This sequence encodes CAITGEYGQPSGNTIYF.

The chain's CDR3 is CASIETPGFYGYTF. The CDR3 coding sequence is TGTGCCAGCATCGAAACCCCAGGATTCTATGGCTACACCTTC. The rearrangement uses TRBV2 and TRBJ1-2; D unclear. The CDR3 length is 14 residues. V shed 7 bases and J shed 4 bases, with 16 bases lying between them. Germline V gene data show CDR1 as SNHLY and CDR2 as FYNNEI. Drawing the rest from reference TRBV2 and TRBJ1-2, the complete variable domain is EPEVTQTPSHQVTQMGQEVILRCVPISNHLYFYWYRQILGQKVEFLVSFYNNEISEKSEIFDDQFSVERPDGSNFTLKIRSTKLEDSAMYFCASIETPGFYGYTFGSGTRLTVV.

The sample holds a few counts of this clone. This chain joins TRBV29-1 and TRBJ2-1; D is perhaps TRBD2 (6 bases). The CDR3 is 14 amino acids. The germline V gene has CDR1 SQVTM and CDR2 ANQGSEA. Trimming cost V 4 bases and J 5 bases, with 15 bases left between them. The CDR3 reads CSVAFYKRDNEQFF. The CDR3 region has the DNA TGCAGCGTTGCCTTTTACAAGCGGGACAATGAGCAGTTCTTC.

This chain connects TRBV5-6 to TRBJ2-3; the match to TRBD2 covers 9 bases. J was trimmed by 4 bases and V by 2 bases; bases with no gene match: 11. The CDR3 runs to 17 residues. Germline V gene sequence: CDR1 SGHDT, CDR2 YYEEEE. DNA of the CDR3: TGTGCCAGCAGCTTTACTAGCGGGCCCGGGGTCCCAGATACGCAGTATTTT. It yields the protein CASSFTSGPGVPDTQYF.

The CDR3 DNA reads as TGCAGCGTTGAAACTCGACAGGGGGCGGCAGATACGCAGTATTTT. Protein sequence: CSVETRQGAADTQYF. The chain recombines TRBV29-1 with TRBJ2-3, with TRBD1 identical over 10 bases. The V gene end was trimmed by 2 bases and the J gene end by 4 bases; junction bases not matched to a gene: 6. The CDR3 covers 15 residues. Germline V gene lookup returns CDR1 SQVTM and CDR2 ANQGSEA.

The chain has TRBV5-1 and TRBJ1-4; 7 bases are shared with TRBD1. CDR1 SGHRS and CDR2 YFSETQ come from the germline V gene. The CDR3 length is 14 residues. J lost 7 bases, V lost 3 bases, and 6 bases had no gene match. CDR3 bases: TGCGCCAGCAGCTCTCGACAGGGCCCTGAAAAACTGTTTTTT. It specifies CASSSRQGPEKLFF.

This chain links TRBV5-1 with TRBJ2-5; 7 positions agree with TRBD1. V shed 1 base, J shed 2 bases, and the junction held 2 bases outside the gene matches. The CDR3 spans 14 residues. Germline V gene data show CDR1 as SGHRS and CDR2 as YFSETQ. The DNA of the CDR3 is TGCGCCAGCAGCTTGTCGACAGGGCAAGAGACCCAGTACTTC. Amino acid sequence: CASSLSTGQETQYF.

V and J are TRBV11-3 and TRBJ2-3, with 7 positions matching TRBD2. Germline V gene data show CDR1 as SGHNT and CDR2 as YENEEA. V shed 1 base and J 1 base; nucleotides not matched to a gene: 2. The CDR3 is 15 residues long. DNA for the CDR3: TGTGCCAGCAGCTTAGGGGGACTACGCACAGATACGCAGTATTTT. Its translation: CASSLGGLRTDTQYF.

This chain joins TRBV28 and TRBJ2-2, with 9 bases aligning to TRBD2. Germline V gene lookup returns CDR1 MDHEN and CDR2 SYDVKM. V lost 7 bases, J lost 5 bases, and 11 bases stayed unmatched. The CDR3 has 16 residues. The CDR3 DNA sequence: TGTGCCAGCACCTTGCGTAGCGGGAGACGGACCGGGGAGCTGTTTTTT. Its protein is CASTLRSGRRTGELFF.

The V gene is TRBV5-1, the J gene TRBJ2-3; the D is unclear. CDR3 length: 16 residues. The germline V and J ends were trimmed by 0 bases and 0 bases, with 11 bases remaining between them. Germline V gene lookup returns CDR1 SGHRS and CDR2 YFSETQ. Here the CDR3 reads CASSLAATLSTDTQYF. For the CDR3, the DNA is TGCGCCAGCAGCTTGGCGGCGACACTTAGCACAGATACGCAGTATTTT.

V and J are TRBV28 and TRBJ2-2; tentatively, D is TRBD1 (5 bases). The CDR3 is 15 residues long. The germline V and J ends were trimmed by 0 bases and 1 base, with 6 bases remaining between them. CDR1 MDHEN and CDR2 SYDVKM come from the germline V gene. The CDR3 nucleotides read TGTGCCAGCAGTTTATGGACAGAGAACACCGGGGAGCTGTTTTTT. Translation gives CASSLWTENTGELFF. Full variable domain (rest looked up from reference TRBV28 and TRBJ2-2): DVKVTQSSRYLVKRTGEKVFLECVQDMDHENMFWYRQDPGLGLRLIYFSYDVKMKEKGDIPEGYSVSREKKERFSLILESASTNQTSMYLCASSLWTENTGELFFGEGSRLTVL.

The chain couples TRBV11-3 to TRBJ2-3; 7 bases agree with TRBD2. The trim removed 3 bases at V and 4 bases at J, leaving 4 bases unmatched. The CDR3 sequence is 14 residues long. Looked up from germline, CDR1 is SGHNT and CDR2 is YENEEA. The CDR3 DNA follows: TGTGCCAGCAGCTTGGGGAGGGTTGCAGATACGCAGTATTTT. Translation: CASSLGRVADTQYF.

V usage is TRBV5-1 and J usage is TRBJ2-3, with 7 bases that match TRBD2. In germline, CDR1 is SGHRS, CDR2 YFSETQ. The trim removed 4 bases at V and 4 bases at J, leaving 9 bases unmatched. This CDR3 is 15 amino acids long. This chain's CDR3 is CASSPSGGYADTQYF. As DNA, the CDR3 is TGCGCCAGCAGCCCGTCGGGGGGTTATGCAGATACGCAGTATTTT.

This sequence joins TRBV5-1 and TRBJ2-5; tentatively, D is TRBD2 (5 bases). The CDR3 length is 15 residues. Deletions cut 0 bases from V and 0 bases from J, with 9 bases between. Germline V gene sequence: CDR1 SGHRS, CDR2 YFSETQ. CDR3 amino acids: CASSLALAYQETQYF. The DNA of the CDR3 is TGCGCCAGCAGCTTGGCCTTAGCGTACCAAGAGACCCAGTACTTC.

The gene calls are TRBV5-5 and TRBJ2-7; 9 bases align to TRBD1. V trimming: 3 bases; J trimming: 2 bases; junction bases outside the gene matches: 3. CDR3 length equals 14 residues. Germline CDR1 reads SGHKS; CDR2 reads YYEKEE (reference sequence). The CDR3 DNA sequence: TGTGCCAGCAGCTGGACAGGGGACCCCTACGAGCAGTACTTC. This translates into CASSWTGDPYEQYF.

This chain connects TRBV2 to TRBJ2-1; 10 nucleotides match TRBD2. Per the germline V gene, CDR1 is SNHLY and CDR2 is FYNNEI. With V trimmed by 5 bases and J by 2 bases, 3 bases remained unmatched. The CDR3 totals 15 residues. The CDR3 coding sequence is TGTGCCAGCAGTCGGACTAGCGGAACCTACAATGAGCAGTTCTTC. As protein: CASSRTSGTYNEQFF.

V is TRBV2 and J is TRBJ1-1; D perhaps matches TRBD1 (5 bases). The CDR3 runs to 13 residues. The germline CDR1 and CDR2 sequences are SNHLY and FYNNEI. V was trimmed by 7 bases and J by 2 bases, leaving 11 bases between them. The CDR3 sequence is CASILDINTEAFF. Here the CDR3 DNA reads TGTGCCAGCATCCTGGACATAAACACTGAAGCTTTCTTT.

V usage is TRBV10-3 and J usage is TRBJ2-7, with D tentatively TRBD2 (5 bases). Per germline, CDR1 ENHRY and CDR2 SYGVKD. The CDR3 sequence is 14 residues long. Trimming stripped 0 bases from V and 3 bases from J, with 9 bases between. CDR3 DNA: TGTGCCATCAGTGAGTCGCTAGCAGTCTACGAGCAGTACTTC. As protein: CAISESLAVYEQYF.

The gene calls are TRBV5-4 and TRBJ1-1, with TRBD1 matching over 8 bases. V lost 5 bases, J lost 7 bases, and 10 bases stayed unmatched. Germline-derived CDR1 and CDR2 are SGHNT and YYREEE (reference sequence). The length of the CDR3 is 14 residues. The CDR3 bases are TGTGCCAGCAGGGAAACAGGGGGAAAAGTTGAAGCTTTCTTT. Translated, it gives CASRETGGKVEAFF.

The J gene is TRBJ2-1, the V gene TRBV9, with no clear D. This CDR3 contains 16 residues. The germline CDR1 and CDR2 sequences are SGDLS and YYNGEE. The ends were cut back, 0 bases at V and 0 bases at J, with 10 bases in the middle. For the CDR3, the DNA is TGTGCCAGCAGCGTAGCTCGGAGCCGCTCCTACAATGAGCAGTTCTTC. Protein: CASSVARSRSYNEQFF.

V and J are TRBV27 and TRBJ2-5; 8 bases line up with TRBD2. The CDR3 sequence is 15 residues long. CDR1 is MNHEY, CDR2 SMNVEV, per germline (reference sequence). Trimming took 6 bases from V and 2 from J; bases not matched to a gene: 8. The DNA for the CDR3 is TGTGCCAGCAGCCGTAGCGGGAATCATCAAGAGACCCAGTACTTC. This encodes CASSRSGNHQETQYF.

The chain links TRBV19 to TRBJ2-5; tentative D call: TRBD2 (5 bases). Germline assignment: CDR1 LNHDA and CDR2 SQIVND (reference sequence). V lost 5 bases to trimming and J lost 0 bases, with 10 bases between them. The CDR3 totals 14 residues. DNA for the CDR3: TGTGCCAGTAGTGCCGGGGTGAACCAAGAGACCCAGTACTTC. It translates to CASSAGVNQETQYF. Full variable domain (missing parts from reference TRBV19 and TRBJ2-5): DGGITQSPKYLFRKEGQNVTLSCEQNLNHDAMYWYRQDPGQGLRLIYYSQIVNDFQKGDIAEGYSVSREKKESFPLTVTSAQKNPTAFYLCASSAGVNQETQYFGPGTRLLVL.